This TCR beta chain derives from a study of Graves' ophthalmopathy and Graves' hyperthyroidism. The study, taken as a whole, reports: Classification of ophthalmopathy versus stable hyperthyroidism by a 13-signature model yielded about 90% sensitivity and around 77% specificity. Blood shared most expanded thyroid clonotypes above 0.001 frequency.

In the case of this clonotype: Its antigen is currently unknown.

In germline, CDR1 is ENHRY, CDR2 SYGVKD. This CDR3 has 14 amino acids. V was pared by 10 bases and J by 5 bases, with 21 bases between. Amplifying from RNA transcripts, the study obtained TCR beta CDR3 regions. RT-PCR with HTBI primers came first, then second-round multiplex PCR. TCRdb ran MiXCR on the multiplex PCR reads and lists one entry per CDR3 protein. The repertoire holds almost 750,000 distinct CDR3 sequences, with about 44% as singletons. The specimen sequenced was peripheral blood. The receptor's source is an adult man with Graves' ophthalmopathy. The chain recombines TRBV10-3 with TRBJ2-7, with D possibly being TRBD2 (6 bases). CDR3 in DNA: TGTGCCACCTCCGGTAGCGGTCAAACCCACGAGCAGTACTTC. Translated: CATSGSGQTHEQYF.